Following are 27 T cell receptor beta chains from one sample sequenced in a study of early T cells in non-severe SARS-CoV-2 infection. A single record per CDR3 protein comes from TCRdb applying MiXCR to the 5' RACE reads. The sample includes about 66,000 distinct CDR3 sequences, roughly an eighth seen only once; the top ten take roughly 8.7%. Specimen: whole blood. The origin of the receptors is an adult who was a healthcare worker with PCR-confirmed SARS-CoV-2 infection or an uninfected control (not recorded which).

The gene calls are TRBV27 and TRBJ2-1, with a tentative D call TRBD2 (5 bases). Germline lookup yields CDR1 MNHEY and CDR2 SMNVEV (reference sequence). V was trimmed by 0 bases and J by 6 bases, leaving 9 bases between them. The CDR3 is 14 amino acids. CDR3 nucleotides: TGTGCCAGCAGTTTATCGCGGGCAGTCAATGAGCAGTTCTTC. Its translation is CASSLSRAVNEQFF.

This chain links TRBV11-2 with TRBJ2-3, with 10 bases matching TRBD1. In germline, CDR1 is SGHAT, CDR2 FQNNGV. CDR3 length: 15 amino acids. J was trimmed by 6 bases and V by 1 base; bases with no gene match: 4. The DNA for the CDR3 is TGTGCCAGCAGCTTAGTTGGGACAGGGGCTGATACGCAGTATTTT. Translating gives CASSLVGTGADTQYF. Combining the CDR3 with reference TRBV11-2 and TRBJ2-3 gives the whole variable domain EAGVAQSPRYKIIEKRQSVAFWCNPISGHATLYWYQQILGQGPKLLIQFQNNGVVDDSQLPKDRFSAERLKGVDSTLKIQPAKLEDSAVYLCASSLVGTGADTQYFGPGTRLTVL.

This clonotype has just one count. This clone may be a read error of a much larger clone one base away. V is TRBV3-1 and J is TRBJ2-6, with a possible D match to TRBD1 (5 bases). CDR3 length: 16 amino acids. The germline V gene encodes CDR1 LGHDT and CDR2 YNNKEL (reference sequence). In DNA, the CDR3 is TGTGCCAGCAGCCAAGATCAAGGGGTAGGGGCCAACGCCCTGACTTTC. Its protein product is CASSQDQGVGANALTF.

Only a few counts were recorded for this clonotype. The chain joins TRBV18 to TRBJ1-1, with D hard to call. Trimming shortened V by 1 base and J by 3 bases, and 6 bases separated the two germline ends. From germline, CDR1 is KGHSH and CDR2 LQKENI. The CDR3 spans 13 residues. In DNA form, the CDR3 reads TGTGCCAGCTCACCACGGTCAGACACTGAAGCTTTCTTT. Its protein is CASSPRSDTEAFF.

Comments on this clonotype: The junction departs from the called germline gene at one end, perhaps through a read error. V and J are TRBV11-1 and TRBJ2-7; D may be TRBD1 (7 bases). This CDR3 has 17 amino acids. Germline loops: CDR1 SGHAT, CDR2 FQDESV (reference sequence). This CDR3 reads CASSLEFNLRDRNVQCF. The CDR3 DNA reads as TGTGCCAGCAGCTTAGAGTTTAATTTGCGGGACAGAAACGTGCAGTGCTTC.

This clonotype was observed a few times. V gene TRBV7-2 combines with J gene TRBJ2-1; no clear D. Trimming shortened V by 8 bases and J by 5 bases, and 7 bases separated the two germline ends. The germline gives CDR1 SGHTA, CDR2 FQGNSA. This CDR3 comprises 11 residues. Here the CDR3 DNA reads TGTGCCAGCGGGAAACACAATGAGCAGTTCTTC. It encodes CASGKHNEQFF.

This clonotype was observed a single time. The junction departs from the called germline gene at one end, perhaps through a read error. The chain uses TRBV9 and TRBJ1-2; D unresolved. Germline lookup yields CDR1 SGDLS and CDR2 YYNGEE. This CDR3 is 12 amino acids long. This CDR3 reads CVSSVDFYGYTF. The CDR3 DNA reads TGTGTCAGCAGCGTAGACTTTTATGGCTACACCTTC.

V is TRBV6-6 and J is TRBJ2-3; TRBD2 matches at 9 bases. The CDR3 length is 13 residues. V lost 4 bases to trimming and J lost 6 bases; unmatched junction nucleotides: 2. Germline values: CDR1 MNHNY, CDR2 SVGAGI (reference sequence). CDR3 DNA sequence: TGTGCCAGCAGTTCTGCGGGAGGGGATACGCAGTATTTT. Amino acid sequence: CASSSAGGDTQYF.

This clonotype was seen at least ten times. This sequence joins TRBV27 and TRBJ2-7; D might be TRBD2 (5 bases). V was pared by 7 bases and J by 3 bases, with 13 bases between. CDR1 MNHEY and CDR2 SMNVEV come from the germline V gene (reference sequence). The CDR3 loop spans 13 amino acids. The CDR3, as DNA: TGTGCCAGCACTCGGCCAGGACTCTACGAGCAGTACTTC. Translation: CASTRPGLYEQYF.

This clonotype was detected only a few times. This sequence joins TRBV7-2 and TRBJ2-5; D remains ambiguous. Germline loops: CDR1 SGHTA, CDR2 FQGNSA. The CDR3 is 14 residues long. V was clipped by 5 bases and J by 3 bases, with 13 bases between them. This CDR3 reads CASSPAHAEETQYF. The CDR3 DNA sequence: TGTGCCAGCAGCCCGGCTCATGCTGAAGAGACCCAGTACTTC. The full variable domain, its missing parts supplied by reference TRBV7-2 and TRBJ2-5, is GAGVSQSPSNKVTEKGKDVELRCDPISGHTALYWYRQSLGQGLEFLIYFQGNSAPDKSGLPSDRFSAERTGGSVSTLTIQRTQQEDSAVYLCASSPAHAEETQYFGPGTRLLVL.

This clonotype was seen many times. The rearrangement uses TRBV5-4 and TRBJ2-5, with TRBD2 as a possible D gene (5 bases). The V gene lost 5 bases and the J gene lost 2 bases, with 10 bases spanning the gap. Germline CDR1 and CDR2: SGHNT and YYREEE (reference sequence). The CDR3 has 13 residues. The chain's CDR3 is CASRRRGQETQYF. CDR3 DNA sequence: TGTGCCAGCAGACGACGAGGGCAAGAGACCCAGTACTTC.

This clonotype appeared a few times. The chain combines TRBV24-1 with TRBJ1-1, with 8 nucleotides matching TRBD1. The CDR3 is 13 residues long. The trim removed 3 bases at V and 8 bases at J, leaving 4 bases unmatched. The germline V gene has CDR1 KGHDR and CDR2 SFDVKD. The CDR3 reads CATSDRTGIEAFF. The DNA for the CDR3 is TGTGCCACCAGTGATCGGACAGGGATAGAAGCTTTCTTT.

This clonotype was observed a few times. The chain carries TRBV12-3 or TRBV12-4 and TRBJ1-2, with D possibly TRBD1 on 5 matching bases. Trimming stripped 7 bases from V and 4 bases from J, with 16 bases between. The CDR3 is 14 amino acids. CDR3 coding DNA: TGTGCCAGCACCCTTCGAGAGGGGAGCTATGGCTACACCTTC. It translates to CASTLREGSYGYTF.

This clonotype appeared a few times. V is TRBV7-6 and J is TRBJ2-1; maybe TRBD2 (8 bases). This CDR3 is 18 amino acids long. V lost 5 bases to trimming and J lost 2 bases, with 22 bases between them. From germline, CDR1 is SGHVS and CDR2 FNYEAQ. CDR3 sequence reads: CASSLTFQGGLAYNEQFF. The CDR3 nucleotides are TGTGCCAGCAGCCTAACTTTTCAGGGGGGACTAGCCTACAATGAGCAGTTCTTC.

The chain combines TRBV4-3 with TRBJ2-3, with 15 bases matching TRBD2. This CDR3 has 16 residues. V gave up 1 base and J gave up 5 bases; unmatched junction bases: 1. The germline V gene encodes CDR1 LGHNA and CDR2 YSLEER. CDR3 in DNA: TGCGCCAGCAGCCAAGGGACTAGCGGGAGGGGAGATACGCAGTATTTT. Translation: CASSQGTSGRGDTQYF.

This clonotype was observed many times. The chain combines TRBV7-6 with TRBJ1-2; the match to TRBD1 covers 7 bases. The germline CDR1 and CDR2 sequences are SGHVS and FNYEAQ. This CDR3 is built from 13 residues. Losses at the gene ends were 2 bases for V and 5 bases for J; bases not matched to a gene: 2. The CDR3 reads CASSLRDSYGYTF. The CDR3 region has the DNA TGTGCCAGCAGCTTACGGGACAGTTATGGCTACACCTTC.

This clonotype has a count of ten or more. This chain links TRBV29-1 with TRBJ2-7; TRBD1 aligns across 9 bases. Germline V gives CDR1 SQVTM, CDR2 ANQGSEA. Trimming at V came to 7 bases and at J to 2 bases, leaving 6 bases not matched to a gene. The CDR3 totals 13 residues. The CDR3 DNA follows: TGCAGCGCTACCAGGACAGGGGCCTACGAGCAGTACTTC. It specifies CSATRTGAYEQYF.

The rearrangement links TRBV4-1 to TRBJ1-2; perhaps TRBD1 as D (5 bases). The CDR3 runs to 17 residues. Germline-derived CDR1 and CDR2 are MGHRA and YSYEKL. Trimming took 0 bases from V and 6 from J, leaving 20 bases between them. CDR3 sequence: CASSQDTGGAQFDGYTF. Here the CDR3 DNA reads TGCGCCAGCAGCCAAGATACGGGGGGTGCGCAATTCGATGGCTACACCTTC.

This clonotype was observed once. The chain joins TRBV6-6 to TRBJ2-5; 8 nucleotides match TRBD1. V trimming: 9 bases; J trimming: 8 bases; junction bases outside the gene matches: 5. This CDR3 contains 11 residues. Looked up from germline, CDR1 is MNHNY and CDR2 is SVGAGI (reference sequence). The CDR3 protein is CASGDRYTQYF. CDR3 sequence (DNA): TGTGCCAGTGGGGACAGGTATACCCAGTACTTC.

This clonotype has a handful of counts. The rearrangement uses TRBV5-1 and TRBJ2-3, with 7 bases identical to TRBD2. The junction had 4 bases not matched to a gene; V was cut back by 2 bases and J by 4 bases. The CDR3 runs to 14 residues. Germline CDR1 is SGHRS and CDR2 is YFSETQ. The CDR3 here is CASSFRLASDTQYF. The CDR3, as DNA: TGCGCCAGCAGCTTTCGACTAGCTTCAGATACGCAGTATTTT.

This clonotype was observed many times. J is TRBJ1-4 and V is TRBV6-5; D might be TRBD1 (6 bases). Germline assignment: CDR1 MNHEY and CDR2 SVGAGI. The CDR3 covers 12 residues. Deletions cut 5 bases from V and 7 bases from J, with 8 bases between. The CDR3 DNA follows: TGTGCCAGCAGTAAGGACAGTGAAAAACTGTTTTTT. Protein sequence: CASSKDSEKLFF.

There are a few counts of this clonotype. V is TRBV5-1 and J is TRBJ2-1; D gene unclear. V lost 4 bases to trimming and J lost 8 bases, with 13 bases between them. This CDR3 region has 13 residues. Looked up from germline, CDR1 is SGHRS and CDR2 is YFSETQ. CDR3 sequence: CASSHGLGDEQFF. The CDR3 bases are TGCGCCAGCAGCCACGGTCTGGGCGATGAGCAGTTCTTC.

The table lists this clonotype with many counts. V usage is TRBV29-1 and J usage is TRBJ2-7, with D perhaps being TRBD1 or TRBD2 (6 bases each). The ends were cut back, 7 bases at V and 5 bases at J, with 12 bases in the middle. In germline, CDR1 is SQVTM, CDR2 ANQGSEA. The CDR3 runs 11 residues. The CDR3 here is CSATRGDEQYF. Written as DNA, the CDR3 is TGCAGCGCCACAAGGGGGGACGAGCAGTACTTC.

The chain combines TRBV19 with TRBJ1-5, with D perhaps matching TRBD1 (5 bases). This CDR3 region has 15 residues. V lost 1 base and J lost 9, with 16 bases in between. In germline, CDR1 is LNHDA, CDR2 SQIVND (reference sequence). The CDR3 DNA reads TGTGCCAGTAGTATAGGGGGGGAGGGAATACGGCCCCAGCATTTT. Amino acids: CASSIGGEGIRPQHF.

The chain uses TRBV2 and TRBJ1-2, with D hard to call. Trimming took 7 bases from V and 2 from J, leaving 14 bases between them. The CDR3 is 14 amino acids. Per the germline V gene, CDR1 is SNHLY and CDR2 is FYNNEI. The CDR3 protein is CASTTSDGNYGYTF. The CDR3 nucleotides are TGTGCCAGCACCACGTCTGACGGAAACTATGGCTACACCTTC.

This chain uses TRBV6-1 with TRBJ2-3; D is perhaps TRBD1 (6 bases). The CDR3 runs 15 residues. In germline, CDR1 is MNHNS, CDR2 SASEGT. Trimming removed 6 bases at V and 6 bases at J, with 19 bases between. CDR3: CASRPTRGGRDTQYF. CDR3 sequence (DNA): TGTGCCAGCAGACCTACTAGAGGGGGTCGGGATACGCAGTATTTT.

This chain's CDR3 is CSARPSGTYNEQFF. CDR3 sequence (DNA): TGCAGTGCTAGGCCTAGCGGGACTTACAATGAGCAGTTCTTC. The chain links TRBV20-1 to TRBJ2-1, with 9 positions matching TRBD2. From germline, CDR1 is DFQATT and CDR2 SNEGSKA (reference sequence). Trimming took 3 bases from V and 4 from J; bases not matched to a gene: 4. This CDR3 spans 14 amino acids.